Sequencing of this T cell receptor (beta chain) was carried out in a study of T cell changes during pregnancy in multiple sclerosis. Produced via immunoSEQ multiplex PCR; TCRdb's table is partial and in-frame only. In the table there are tens of thousands of clones, under 95% of which are singletons. This CDR3 comprises 14 residues. V shed 0 bases and J shed 4 bases, with 9 bases lying between them. CDR1 is MRHNA and CDR2 is SNTAGT in the germline V gene. The clonotype comes from a female donor with multiple sclerosis, enrolled in a pregnancy study. The chain recombines TRBV6-4 with TRBJ1-1; no clear D. The source material was CD4+ T cells from peripheral blood mononuclear cells, sampled after pregnancy. The CDR3 DNA follows: TGTGCCAGCAGTGACTCGAGGGTGAGCACTGAAGCTTTCTTT. Its protein is CASSDSRVSTEAFF.